These 19 T cell receptor beta chains originate from one sample sequenced in a study of cytomegalovirus exposure and HLA in healthy donors. The PCR was carried out with 60 Vbeta primers and 13 Jbeta primers. TCRdb keeps only in-frame clones here, not all; method: immunoSEQ multiplex PCR. The sample gives some 91,000 clones, roughly 78% of which show up once; less than 0.95% is in the top ten. Input material: PBMCs. All receptors come from an older woman in good health and CMV-seronegative.

J is TRBJ2-7 and V is TRBV5-6; 7 bases match TRBD2. The trim removed 1 base at V and 3 bases at J, leaving 4 bases unmatched. CDR1 is SGHDT, CDR2 YYEEEE, per germline. This CDR3 has 14 residues. CDR3 nucleotide sequence: TGTGCCAGCAGCTTGTCCGGGGGGAACTACGAGCAGTACTTC. Residues: CASSLSGGNYEQYF.

This sequence joins TRBV19 and TRBJ2-1; TRBD2 might be the D (8 bases). V lost 7 bases, J lost 2 bases, and 15 bases lay in between. This CDR3 has 15 residues. Germline V gives CDR1 LNHDA, CDR2 SQIVND (reference sequence). The CDR3 coding sequence is TGTGCCAGTACCCAGGGGGGACTAGCCTACAATGAGCAGTTCTTC. This encodes CASTQGGLAYNEQFF.

V usage is TRBV10-3 and J usage is TRBJ2-1, with 9 bases matching TRBD2. Losses at the gene ends were 4 bases for V and 4 bases for J; bases not matched to a gene: 8. The CDR3 runs 16 residues. In germline, CDR1 is ENHRY, CDR2 SYGVKD. The CDR3 nucleotides are TGTGCCATCAGTGTTCGGCGGGAGGGTTCTTACAATGAGCAGTTCTTC. Encoded protein: CAISVRREGSYNEQFF.

The V gene is TRBV6-5, the J gene TRBJ1-2; no definite D call. Per the germline V gene, CDR1 is MNHEY and CDR2 is SVGAGI. CDR3 length: 15 residues. V lost 0 bases, J lost 0 bases, and 8 bases lay in between. DNA of the CDR3: TGTGCCAGCAGTTACTCTGTAGGAGCTAACTATGGCTACACCTTC. It specifies CASSYSVGANYGYTF.

The V and J genes are TRBV7-9 and TRBJ2-1; 7 positions match TRBD2. V lost 3 bases to trimming and J lost 1 base; unmatched junction nucleotides: 6. CDR3 length: 16 amino acids. Germline CDR1 is SEHNR and CDR2 is FQNEAQ (reference sequence). In DNA form, the CDR3 reads TGTGCCAGCAGCTTGGGAGCGGGACGATCCTACAATGAGCAGTTCTTC. As protein: CASSLGAGRSYNEQFF.

The chain recombines TRBV10-3 with TRBJ1-5; 9 bases fit TRBD1. This CDR3 is built from 15 residues. Trimming took 6 bases from V and 6 from J; bases not matched to a gene: 9. The germline gives CDR1 ENHRY, CDR2 SYGVKD. CDR3 sequence: CAISTGQGNAQPQHF. CDR3 bases: TGTGCCATCAGCACTGGACAGGGGAATGCTCAGCCCCAGCATTTT.

The chain couples TRBV6-5 to TRBJ2-7, with 8 bases fitting TRBD1. Trimming at V came to 4 bases and at J to 5 bases, leaving 4 bases not matched to a gene. The CDR3 is 13 residues long. The germline CDR1 and CDR2 sequences are MNHEY and SVGAGI. CDR3 bases: TGTGCCAGCAGTTTGACAGGGGCCGACGAGCAGTACTTC. It yields the protein CASSLTGADEQYF.

This chain links TRBV5-1 with TRBJ2-7, with D perhaps TRBD2 (5 bases). CDR3 size: 15 residues. Germline values: CDR1 SGHRS, CDR2 YFSETQ. Trimming took off 0 bases at V and 6 bases at J, with 16 bases between the two ends. CDR3 bases: TGCGCCAGCAGCTTGGTGTCGCGAGGACTGGGCGAGCAGTACTTC. Protein sequence: CASSLVSRGLGEQYF.

Here the CDR3 reads CASSQEEGLSYEQYF. CDR3 DNA sequence: TGTGCCAGCAGCCAAGAGGAGGGGCTGTCCTACGAGCAGTACTTC. This chain uses TRBV4-2 with TRBJ2-7; the D gene is possibly TRBD2 (6 bases). V was shortened by 0 bases and J by 1 base, with 10 bases between the two germline ends. In germline, CDR1 is LGHNA, CDR2 YNFKEQ. The length of the CDR3 is 15 residues.

This sequence joins TRBV7-9 and TRBJ1-1; maybe TRBD1 (6 bases). Germline V CDR1 and CDR2: SEHNR, FQNEAQ (reference sequence). Trimming left V 3 bases short and J 10 bases short, with 12 bases between. The CDR3 has 12 residues. CDR3 nucleotide sequence: TGTGCCAGCAGCTTGGACAGCTGGGGAGCTTTCTTT. Amino acids: CASSLDSWGAFF.

This clone was observed a handful of times. The chain employs TRBV9 and TRBJ1-3; D might be TRBD1 (6 bases). The CDR3 is 16 amino acids. The V end was cut by 4 bases, the J end by 0 bases, with 14 bases between. The V gene's germline CDR1 is SGDLS and CDR2 YYNGEE. The CDR3 loop is CASSPQGRDSGNTIYF. CDR3 coding DNA: TGTGCCAGCAGCCCCCAGGGGAGGGACTCTGGAAACACCATATATTTT.

The chain has TRBV28 and TRBJ1-1; 10 positions agree with TRBD1. Germline V gene data show CDR1 as MDHEN and CDR2 as SYDVKM. The trim removed 6 bases at V and 4 bases at J, leaving 8 bases unmatched. This CDR3 is 15 amino acids long. CDR3 in DNA: TGTGCCAGCAGCCCCGGGACAGGGGTGGGCACTGAAGCTTTCTTT. This encodes CASSPGTGVGTEAFF.

CDR3 DNA sequence: TGCGCCAGCAGCCTTTCGGACAGCGGAGACTACGAGCAGTACTTC. This gives the protein CASSLSDSGDYEQYF. V and J are TRBV4-1 and TRBJ2-7; the D gene is possibly TRBD1 (6 bases). From germline, CDR1 is MGHRA and CDR2 YSYEKL. Trimming pared 4 bases from V and 3 bases from J, leaving 16 bases between. The CDR3 has 15 amino acids.

This clone has only a few counts. The rearrangement uses TRBV6-5 and TRBJ2-7; 10 bases are a match to TRBD1. CDR1 MNHEY and CDR2 SVGAGI come from the germline V gene. This CDR3 is built from 15 residues. V was pared by 0 bases and J by 3 bases, with 2 bases of the junction left unmatched. CDR3 amino acids: CASSYSDRGRYEQYF. CDR3 nucleotide sequence: TGTGCCAGCAGTTACTCCGACAGGGGGCGCTACGAGCAGTACTTC.

The V call is TRBV28, the J call TRBJ1-4; D remains ambiguous. V lost 6 bases and J 6 bases, leaving 11 bases between the germline ends. CDR1 is MDHEN, CDR2 SYDVKM, per germline. CDR3 size: 13 residues. DNA of the CDR3: TGTGCCAGCAGAGGAGGGATTTATGAAAAACTGTTTTTT. Its protein product is CASRGGIYEKLFF. The whole variable domain, filled in from reference TRBV28 and TRBJ1-4, reads DVKVTQSSRYLVKRTGEKVFLECVQDMDHENMFWYRQDPGLGLRLIYFSYDVKMKEKGDIPEGYSVSREKKERFSLILESASTNQTSMYLCASRGGIYEKLFFGSGTQLSVL.

The chain recombines TRBV11-3 with TRBJ2-1; D is possibly TRBD1 (6 bases). CDR1 and CDR2 (germline): SGHNT, YENEEA. The germline V and J ends were trimmed by 5 bases and 3 bases, with 11 bases remaining between them. CDR3 length: 14 amino acids. CDR3 region: CASSVQGVYNEQFF. CDR3 DNA sequence: TGTGCCAGCAGCGTACAGGGTGTCTACAATGAGCAGTTCTTC.

The rearrangement links TRBV27 to TRBJ1-5; TRBD1 matches 7 bases. The J segment lost 4 bases and the V segment lost 2 bases, leaving 5 bases of the junction unmatched. This CDR3 region has 15 residues. CDR1 MNHEY and CDR2 SMNVEV come from the germline V gene (reference sequence). The CDR3 DNA is TGTGCCAGCAGTTTAGTGGGACAGAGGAATCAGCCCCAGCATTTT. Residues: CASSLVGQRNQPQHF.

The V gene is TRBV6-6, the J gene TRBJ1-5; tentatively, D is TRBD1 (5 bases). V dropped 8 bases and J dropped 0 bases, with 17 bases sitting between them. Per germline, CDR1 MNHNY and CDR2 SVGAGI (reference sequence). This CDR3 has 16 residues. CDR3 protein: CASLGRGGTSNQPQHF. The DNA for the CDR3 is TGTGCCAGCCTTGGTCGTGGAGGGACTAGCAATCAGCCCCAGCATTTT.

In this sample, this clone turned up once. The chain is built from TRBV7-4 and TRBJ2-5, with 10 nucleotides matching TRBD2. The V gene's germline CDR1 is SGHVT and CDR2 SQSDAQ. The trim removed 1 base at V and 0 bases at J, leaving 14 bases unmatched. This CDR3 is 20 amino acids long. CDR3 residues: CASSLGGRWSGTSDQETQYF. For the CDR3, the DNA is TGTGCCAGCAGCTTAGGGGGGAGGTGGTCCGGGACTAGCGACCAAGAGACCCAGTACTTC.